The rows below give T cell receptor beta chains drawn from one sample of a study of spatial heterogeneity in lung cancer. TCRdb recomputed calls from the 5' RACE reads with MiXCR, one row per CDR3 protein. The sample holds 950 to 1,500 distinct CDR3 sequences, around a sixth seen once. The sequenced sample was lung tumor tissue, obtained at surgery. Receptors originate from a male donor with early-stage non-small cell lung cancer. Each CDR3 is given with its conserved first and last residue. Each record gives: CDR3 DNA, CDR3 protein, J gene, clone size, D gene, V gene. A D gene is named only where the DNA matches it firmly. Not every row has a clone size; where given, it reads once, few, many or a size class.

TGCGCCAGCAGTCAGGGGGACGGGGACTATGGCTACACCTTC CASSQGDGDYGYTF TRBJ1-2 once - TRBV23-1
TGCAGTGCTAGAGATCCCGTATTGGGGGAGACCCAGTACTTC CSARDPVLGETQYF TRBJ2-5 few - TRBV20-1
TGTGCCAGCAGCCAAGAAGACAGGTTCGAGTGGGGCTACACCTTC CASSQEDRFEWGYTF TRBJ1-2 - - TRBV3-1
TGTGCCACCAGTGATCGAAGGACTAGCGGGAGTATTAATACGCAGTATTTT CATSDRRTSGSINTQYF TRBJ2-3 large TRBD2 TRBV24-1
TGTGCCAGCAGCTTAGCGGGAGGGGGAGCTTTCTTT CASSLAGGGAFF TRBJ1-1 medium-sized - TRBV7-9
TGTGCCACCAGTGATTTGTCCCTCCCCAATACGCAGTATTTT CATSDLSLPNTQYF TRBJ2-3 large - TRBV24-1
TGTGCCAGCACGGCGCAGGGGGCCCCGAACACTGAAGCTTTCTTT CASTAQGAPNTEAFF TRBJ1-1 medium-sized TRBD1 TRBV28
TGTGCCAGCAGCTTAGGCAGGCTCACCGGGGAGCTGTTTTTT CASSLGRLTGELFF TRBJ2-2 few - TRBV7-8
TGTGCCAGTACCTTTGACCGGGACAGGGACGCAACTAATGAAAAACTGTTTTTT CASTFDRDRDATNEKLFF TRBJ1-4 medium-sized TRBD1 TRBV19
TGTGCCAGCAGTGCGGATAGCTCCTACAATGAGCAGTTCTTC CASSADSSYNEQFF TRBJ2-1 few - TRBV2
TGTGCCAGCAGCCCTTGGCTAGACGGTGAGCAGTTCTTC CASSPWLDGEQFF TRBJ2-1 - - TRBV9
TGCAGTGGAACGGTTCTGGCGGGAGGGTCCTACAATGAGCAGTTCTTC CSGTVLAGGSYNEQFF TRBJ2-1 - TRBD2 TRBV20-1
TGCAGTGCTAGATCGGGAAAGACCGGGGAGCTGTTTTTT CSARSGKTGELFF TRBJ2-2 hyperexpanded - TRBV20-1
TGTGCCAGCAGCTTAGAGGACAGGGAAACTGAAGCTTTCTTT CASSLEDRETEAFF TRBJ1-1 medium-sized TRBD1 TRBV13
TGTGCCAGCAGCCAACGCGGGGTGGGCACAGATACGCAGTATTTT CASSQRGVGTDTQYF TRBJ2-3 large - TRBV14
TGTGCCAGCAGCCCGAGACAGGGCAGGGGCTATGGCTACACCTTC CASSPRQGRGYGYTF TRBJ1-2 hyperexpanded TRBD1 TRBV7-2
TGTGCCAGCAGCTTAGCGCGAGCAGATCGGGAGACCCAGTACTTC CASSLARADRETQYF TRBJ2-5 medium-sized - TRBV7-9
TGTGCCAGCACCGGGGAGGCAGGGGGCTCCTACGAGCAGTACTTC CASTGEAGGSYEQYF TRBJ2-7 - - TRBV2
TGTGCCAGCAGCTTAGGACAGCCCCGCTATGGCTACACCTTC CASSLGQPRYGYTF TRBJ1-2 few - TRBV7-9
TGTGCCAGCAGCCTGGGGGGAGGAAACACAGATACGCAGTATTTT CASSLGGGNTDTQYF TRBJ2-3 few - TRBV7-3
TGTGCCAGCAGCTTAAGAAGTGAGCAGTTCTTC CASSLRSEQFF TRBJ2-1 - - TRBV7-8
TGTGCCAGCAGTTCATTGAAAGGGGTCGGACGGAGGCCTGGAAACACCATATATTTT CASSSLKGVGRRPGNTIYF TRBJ1-3 medium-sized - TRBV12-3/TRBV12-4
TGTGCCACCAGTAGGGGGGTAAATGAAAAACTGTTTTTT CATSRGVNEKLFF TRBJ1-4 large - TRBV15
TGTGCCAGTAATTTTGACGGGACAGATCAGCCCCAGCATTTT CASNFDGTDQPQHF TRBJ1-5 medium-sized TRBD1 TRBV19
TGTGCCAGCAGTTTGCCGGAGCAGCCCCAGCATTTT CASSLPEQPQHF TRBJ1-5 medium-sized - TRBV7-6
TGCGCCAGCAGCCAAGCGGGACAGATGATCTCTGGGGCCAACGTCCTGACTTTC CASSQAGQMISGANVLTF TRBJ2-6 many TRBD1 TRBV4-3
TGTGCCAGCAGTTCCCCGTTTCTGAGTACTGAAGCTTTCTTT CASSSPFLSTEAFF TRBJ1-1 few - TRBV27
TGCAGTGCTAGAGGAATACTAGCGGGATACAATGAGCAGTTCTTC CSARGILAGYNEQFF TRBJ2-1 medium-sized TRBD2 TRBV20-1
TGTGCCAGCAGTGAAGGGGGGGGGAGTTCGCCCCAGCATTTT CASSEGGGSSPQHF TRBJ1-5 medium-sized - TRBV6-1
TGTGCCAGTAGTATATCAGTCCGAGAGACCCAGTACTTC CASSISVRETQYF TRBJ2-5 - - TRBV19
TGTGCCACCAGTGCTCATAACCTCTACACCTTC CATSAHNLYTF TRBJ1-2 medium-sized - TRBV24-1
TGTGCCAGCAGTTTGACAGGGACTAGCGGGAGGCCCTCGTGGACCGGGGAGCTGTTTTTT CASSLTGTSGRPSWTGELFF TRBJ2-2 medium-sized TRBD2 TRBV28
TGCAGTGCTAGGAGAGCGGAGAGCTCCTACAATGAGCAGTTCTTC CSARRAESSYNEQFF TRBJ2-1 few - TRBV20-1
TGTGCCAGCAGCCTCCAAGAGACCCAGTACTTC CASSLQETQYF TRBJ2-5 - - TRBV2
TGTGCCAGCAGCGTAGGAGTCCAAGAGACCCAGTACTTC CASSVGVQETQYF TRBJ2-5 large - TRBV9
TGTGCCAGCAGTTACGGGCAGGGGCTGAGCTACACCTTC CASSYGQGLSYTF TRBJ1-2 many - TRBV6-5
TGTGCCAGTAGTATAGAACCCAATCAGCCCCAGCATTTT CASSIEPNQPQHF TRBJ1-5 - - TRBV19
TGCGCTGTCGGGGGAGAGACCCAGTACTTC CAVGGETQYF TRBJ2-5 medium-sized - TRBV5-1
TGTGCCAGCAGCTCGTACCAATCCTACGAGCAGTACTTC CASSSYQSYEQYF TRBJ2-7 medium-sized - TRBV5-5
TGTGCCAGCAGCTCCCGAGACAGGGGCGGCACAGATACGCAGTATTTT CASSSRDRGGTDTQYF TRBJ2-3 large TRBD1 TRBV7-2
TGCAGTGCTATGGAGGGCCGTACCTCCTATAATTCACCCCTCCACTTT CSAMEGRTSYNSPLHF TRBJ1-6 medium-sized - TRBV20-1